Presented here are 5 T cell receptor beta chains from one specimen sequenced in a study of blood T cells in healthy people across ages. PCR was performed a second time for roughly 7 to 11 cycles using a sample-barcoded 5' primer and a J-beta primer mix. TCRdb re-derived calls from the 5' RACE reads in MiXCR, one entry per CDR3 protein. The sample yields 650,000 to 1,000,000 distinct CDR3 sequences, 30% to 45% seen once. Sample: blood. The receptors come from a man in his late teens or twenties in good health.

This clonotype was recorded a few times. The chain carries TRBV18 and TRBJ2-4; D gene ambiguous. Judging by the DNA end, TRBJ2-7 fits better; the J call may be wrong. This CDR3 is built from 13 residues. Germline V gives CDR1 KGHSH, CDR2 LQKENI. The CDR3 loop is CASSGRGDSEQYF. CDR3 coding DNA: TGTGCCAGCTCTGGCCGAGGCGATTCCGAGCAGTACTTC.

This clonotype was found a few times. V usage is TRBV6-5 and J usage is TRBJ1-5, with D uncertain. The CDR3 consists of 13 residues. Germline CDR1 MNHEY, CDR2 SVGAGI. The V gene lost 0 bases and the J gene lost 6 bases, with 6 bases spanning the gap. The CDR3 sequence is CASSYSGRQPQHF. CDR3 nucleotides: TGTGCCAGCAGTTACTCAGGGCGTCAGCCCCAGCATTTT.

The sample holds many counts of this clonotype. J is TRBJ2-7 and V is TRBV29-1, with 8 positions matching TRBD1. This CDR3 has 14 amino acids. The germline gives CDR1 SQVTM, CDR2 ANQGSEA. Trimming removed 2 bases from V and 2 bases from J; junction bases left unmatched: 5. The CDR3 DNA is TGCAGCGTTGAATTGGGACAGGATGCCTACGAGCAGTACTTC. Its protein is CSVELGQDAYEQYF.

This clonotype has only a few counts. The CDR3 nucleotides read TGTGCCAGCAGTTTAAACGGCCCAATGAACACTGAAGCTTTCTTT. Translating it yields CASSLNGPMNTEAFF. The chain combines TRBV12-3 or TRBV12-4 with TRBJ1-1; D call uncertain. Trimming left V 2 bases short and J 0 bases short, with 10 bases between. CDR3 length: 15 amino acids.

As for this clonotype: The junction departs from the called germline gene at one end, perhaps through a read error. This CDR3 reads CASSLGSGSPPHF. CDR3 in DNA: TGTGCCAGCAGCTTGGGGTCTGGATCACCCCCCCACTTT. The genes are TRBV5-6 and TRBJ1-6; D is unclear. Germline V gives CDR1 SGHDT, CDR2 YYEEEE. There are 13 residues in the CDR3.